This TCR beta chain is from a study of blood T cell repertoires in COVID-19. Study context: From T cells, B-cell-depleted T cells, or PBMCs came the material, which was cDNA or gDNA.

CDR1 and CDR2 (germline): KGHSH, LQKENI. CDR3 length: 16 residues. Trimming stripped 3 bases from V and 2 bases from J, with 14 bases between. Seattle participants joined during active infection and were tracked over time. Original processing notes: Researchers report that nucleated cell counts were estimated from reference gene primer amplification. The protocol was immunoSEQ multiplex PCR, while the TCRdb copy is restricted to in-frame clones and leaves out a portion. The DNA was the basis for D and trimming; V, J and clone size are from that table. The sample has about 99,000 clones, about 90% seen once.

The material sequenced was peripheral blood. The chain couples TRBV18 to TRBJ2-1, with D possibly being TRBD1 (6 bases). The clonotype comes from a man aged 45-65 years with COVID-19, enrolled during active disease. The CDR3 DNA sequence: TGTGCCAGCTCACCTAGACAGGATTCAACCTACAATGAGCAGTTCTTC. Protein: CASSPRQDSTYNEQFF.